Presented here are 26 T cell receptor beta chains from one specimen sequenced in a study of T-cell memory formation after mild COVID-19. TCRdb independently ran MiXCR on the 5' RACE reads; one entry per CDR3 protein. Found here are roughly 320,000 distinct CDR3 sequences, around 27% of them singletons; the top ten hold about 13%. What was sequenced was PBMCs or a T cell subset sorted from them (not recorded which). These receptors were obtained from an adult woman who had mild COVID-19 (a few samples of this study predate the infection). Cell type and time point are not known.

V gene TRBV7-6 combines with J gene TRBJ2-7; TRBD1 aligns across 9 bases. Germline V gives CDR1 SGHVS, CDR2 FNYEAQ. The V segment lost 4 bases and the J segment 7 bases; nucleotides outside the gene matches: 11. The length of the CDR3 is 15 residues. Here the CDR3 DNA reads TGTGCCAGCAGCTCCCTGGGGACAGGGAGCACTGAGCAGTACTTC. It is translated as CASSSLGTGSTEQYF.

This clonotype was counted between two and nine times. The chain carries TRBV12-3 or TRBV12-4 and TRBJ2-2, with D perhaps matching TRBD1 (6 bases). The CDR3 loop spans 13 amino acids. V gave up 4 bases and J gave up 6 bases, with 9 bases separating them. CDR3 sequence: CASSSPGAGELFF. CDR3 in DNA: TGTGCCAGCAGTTCCCCAGGGGCCGGGGAGCTGTTTTTT.

A few counts support this clonotype. The chain recombines TRBV6-5 with TRBJ2-3; D gene ambiguous. The CDR3 is made up of 13 amino acids. V was cut by 0 bases and J by 5 bases, with 6 bases left in between. CDR1 and CDR2 (germline): MNHEY, SVGAGI. CDR3 sequence: CASSYSDGDTQYF. CDR3 nucleotide sequence: TGTGCCAGCAGTTACTCCGACGGAGATACGCAGTATTTT.

The J gene is TRBJ1-5, the V gene TRBV4-1; TRBD1 is a possible D gene (6 bases). The CDR3 sequence is 16 residues long. Trimming shortened V by 2 bases and J by 1 base, and 12 bases separated the two germline ends. Germline CDR1 MGHRA, CDR2 YSYEKL. CDR3 region: CASSQWSRGSNQPQHF. The CDR3 DNA is TGCGCCAGCAGCCAATGGTCAAGGGGGAGCAATCAGCCCCAGCATTTT.

The chain has TRBV5-3 and TRBJ2-1, with 14 bases that match TRBD2. TRBV5-3 belongs to the ORF category, with a function that is uncertain. The CDR3 spans 14 residues. Unmatched junction bases numbered 3, after V lost 5 bases and J lost 8 bases. The CDR3: CARRGLAGGYEQFF. DNA for the CDR3: TGTGCCAGAAGAGGACTAGCGGGGGGCTATGAGCAGTTCTTC.

The V and J genes are TRBV7-2 and TRBJ2-5; 14 bases match TRBD2. J was trimmed by 4 bases and V by 1 base; bases with no gene match: 5. Germline V lookup: CDR1 SGHTA, CDR2 FQGNSA. This CDR3 is 17 amino acids long. In nucleotides, the CDR3 is TGTGCCAGCAGCTTAGTGGGGACTAGCGGGAGTGGAGAGACCCAGTACTTC. It yields the protein CASSLVGTSGSGETQYF.

The chain has TRBV3-1 and TRBJ2-7, with 8 bases lining up with TRBD1. V shed 4 bases, J shed 9 bases, and the junction held 5 bases outside the gene matches. This CDR3 comprises 12 residues. Germline loops: CDR1 LGHDT, CDR2 YNNKEL (reference sequence). The CDR3 nucleotides read TGTGCCAGCAGCCCTGGGACAGGTGGGCAGTACTTC. The encoded protein is CASSPGTGGQYF.

The chain has TRBV6-5 and TRBJ2-3; 10 nucleotides line up with TRBD1. Germline V gene data show CDR1 as MNHEY and CDR2 as SVGAGI. This CDR3 region has 15 residues. The junction had 3 bases not matched to a gene; V was cut back by 2 bases and J by 4 bases. The CDR3 region has the DNA TGTGCCAGCAGTTACGGGACAGGGGATTCAGATACGCAGTATTTT. This gives the protein CASSYGTGDSDTQYF.

The chain links TRBV20-1 to TRBJ1-1; TRBD1 might be the D (6 bases). Germline lookup yields CDR1 DFQATT and CDR2 SNEGSKA (reference sequence). The CDR3 spans 15 residues. V was cut by 6 bases and J by 1 base, with 18 bases left in between. CDR3 loop: CSASRRGAGNTEAFF. CDR3 nucleotide sequence: TGCAGTGCCTCGCGACGGGGGGCTGGGAACACTGAAGCTTTCTTT.

Here the CDR3 DNA reads TGTGCCAGCAGCTTAGGAAATCTTAGCACAGATACGCAGTATTTT. This sequence encodes CASSLGNLSTDTQYF. The chain recombines TRBV7-9 with TRBJ2-3; no reliable D call. The CDR3 contains 15 residues. CDR1 and CDR2 (germline): SEHNR, FQNEAQ (reference sequence). V was pared by 1 base and J by 0 bases, with 8 bases between.

The chain combines TRBV2 with TRBJ2-5; D tentatively reads TRBD1 or TRBD2 (5 bases each). CDR3 length equals 14 residues. From germline, CDR1 is SNHLY and CDR2 FYNNEI. V dropped 6 bases and J dropped 1 base, with 12 bases sitting between them. The CDR3 sequence: CASRDGTLQETQYF. CDR3 nucleotide sequence: TGTGCCAGCAGAGATGGGACCCTCCAAGAGACCCAGTACTTC.

This clonotype was seen a few times. This sequence joins TRBV5-1 and TRBJ2-5; the match to TRBD2 covers 10 bases. The CDR3 is 16 amino acids. Germline V gene lookup returns CDR1 SGHRS and CDR2 YFSETQ. V trimming: 1 base; J trimming: 6 bases; junction bases outside the gene matches: 9. The CDR3 loop reads CASSLTGNSGGKTQYF. Written as DNA, the CDR3 is TGCGCCAGCAGCTTGACGGGTAATAGCGGGGGGAAGACCCAGTACTTC.

The CDR3 DNA reads as TGTGCCAGCAGCTTAGCCGCAGGGATTGCCAACGAGCAGTACTTC. Amino acids: CASSLAAGIANEQYF. The genes are TRBV7-2 and TRBJ2-7, with a tentative D call TRBD1 (5 bases). The CDR3 is 15 amino acids. The V end was cut by 0 bases, the J end by 5 bases, with 14 bases between. Germline assignment: CDR1 SGHTA and CDR2 FQGNSA.

This clonotype showed up many times. A read error may produce the germline difference seen at one junction end. The chain uses TRBV7-7 and TRBJ2-5; tentatively, D is TRBD1 (6 bases). The CDR3 has 13 residues. Germline lookup yields CDR1 SSHAT and CDR2 FNYEAQ (reference sequence). CDR3 sequence reads: CASSFGTGETQYF. The CDR3 DNA follows: TGTGCTAGCAGCTTTGGCACAGGGGAGACCCAGTACTTC.

This clonotype was picked up a small number of times. This sequence joins TRBV11-1 and TRBJ2-1; possibly TRBD2 for D (7 bases). The CDR3 has 16 residues. CDR1 SGHAT and CDR2 FQDESV come from the germline V gene (reference sequence). V was shortened by 1 base and J by 4 bases, with 14 bases between the two germline ends. The CDR3 DNA follows: TGTGCCAGCAGCTTAGGTGGCAGGGGACTATACAATGAGCAGTTCTTC. Translation gives CASSLGGRGLYNEQFF.

This clonotype has more than one count but fewer than ten. The chain recombines TRBV9 with TRBJ2-3; the D gene could be TRBD1 or TRBD2 (5 bases each). The length of the CDR3 is 14 residues. Trimming cost V 3 bases and J 2 bases, with 10 bases left between them. CDR1 SGDLS and CDR2 YYNGEE come from the germline V gene. The CDR3 reads CASSAGTYTDTQYF. The CDR3 DNA is TGTGCCAGCAGCGCCGGGACCTACACAGATACGCAGTATTTT.

This clonotype has more than one count but fewer than ten. The V and J genes are TRBV12-3 or TRBV12-4 and TRBJ2-7, with D unresolved. Deletions cut 0 bases from V and 7 bases from J, with 10 bases between. The CDR3 is 13 amino acids. CDR3: CASSLALVSEQYF. The DNA for the CDR3 is TGTGCCAGCAGTTTAGCGCTGGTTTCGGAGCAGTACTTC.

V is TRBV5-1 and J is TRBJ1-2; TRBD1 might be the D (6 bases). Trimming left V 4 bases short and J 3 bases short, with 16 bases between. This CDR3 has 15 residues. The germline gives CDR1 SGHRS, CDR2 YFSETQ. For the CDR3, the DNA is TGCGCCAGCAGCCTGACGGGGGGGCGCGACTATGGCTACACCTTC. This translates into CASSLTGGRDYGYTF.

This clonotype was counted between two and nine times. The rearrangement joins TRBV7-6 to TRBJ1-4; TRBD1 is a possible D gene (6 bases). The CDR3 contains 15 residues. The V gene lost 5 bases and the J gene lost 7 bases, with 17 bases spanning the gap. Per germline, CDR1 SGHVS and CDR2 FNYEAQ. The CDR3 nucleotides read TGTGCCAGCAGCCCCGACGGGACACCTCTTGAAAAACTGTTTTTT. Amino acid sequence: CASSPDGTPLEKLFF. The variable domain in full, with the rest retrieved from reference TRBV7-6 and TRBJ1-4, is GAGVSQSPRYKVTKRGQDVALRCDPISGHVSLYWYRQALGQGPEFLTYFNYEAQQDKSGLPNDRFSAERPEGSISTLTIQRTEQRDSAMYRCASSPDGTPLEKLFFGSGTQLSVL.

This clonotype was recorded a few times. The chain carries TRBV29-1 and TRBJ2-7, with D possibly TRBD1 on 6 matching bases. Trimming pared 6 bases from V and 4 bases from J, leaving 19 bases between. Germline V gives CDR1 SQVTM, CDR2 ANQGSEA. This CDR3 has 14 amino acids. CDR3: CSVPGWPGEYEQYF. DNA for the CDR3: TGCAGCGTACCCGGTTGGCCAGGGGAATACGAGCAGTACTTC.

This sequence joins TRBV5-6 and TRBJ2-2; 9 bases are shared with TRBD1. CDR3 length: 15 amino acids. Trimming at V came to 2 bases and at J to 5 bases, leaving 4 bases not matched to a gene. CDR1 is SGHDT and CDR2 is YYEEEE in the germline V gene. Here the CDR3 reads CASSFRDRDTGELFF. DNA of the CDR3: TGTGCCAGCAGCTTCCGGGACAGGGATACCGGGGAGCTGTTTTTT. The variable domain in full, with the rest retrieved from reference TRBV5-6 and TRBJ2-2, is DAGVTQSPTHLIKTRGQQVTLRCSPKSGHDTVSWYQQALGQGPQFIFQYYEEEERQRGNFPDRFSGHQFPNYSSELNVNALLLGDSALYLCASSFRDRDTGELFFGEGSRLTVL.

This clonotype has more than one count but fewer than ten. The CDR3 coding sequence is TGTGCCAGCAGTCCTGGCTCCACCGGGGAGCTGTTTTTT. Translated, it gives CASSPGSTGELFF. The J gene is TRBJ2-2, the V gene TRBV12-3 or TRBV12-4; no definite D call. This CDR3 has 13 residues. Trimming shortened V by 5 bases and J by 4 bases, and 8 bases separated the two germline ends.

The chain employs TRBV6-5 and TRBJ2-7; 9 bases fit TRBD1. Germline loops: CDR1 MNHEY, CDR2 SVGAGI. This CDR3 is 15 amino acids long. V shed 6 bases, J shed 0 bases, and the junction held 6 bases outside the gene matches. Here the CDR3 reads CASRGTGYPSYEQYF. As DNA, the CDR3 is TGTGCCAGCAGGGGGACAGGGTACCCCTCCTACGAGCAGTACTTC.

The rearrangement links TRBV20-1 to TRBJ2-1; TRBD1 aligns across 7 bases. Germline loops: CDR1 DFQATT, CDR2 SNEGSKA (reference sequence). Trimming took 0 bases from V and 6 from J; bases not matched to a gene: 2. The CDR3 totals 13 residues. The CDR3 loop reads CSAREDRVNEQFF. For the CDR3, the DNA is TGCAGTGCTAGAGAAGACAGGGTCAATGAGCAGTTCTTC.

The V call is TRBV27, the J call TRBJ2-5; the D gene is possibly TRBD2 (5 bases). The germline CDR1 and CDR2 sequences are MNHEY and SMNVEV (reference sequence). V lost 7 bases and J 1 base, leaving 13 bases between the germline ends. There are 14 residues in the CDR3. The CDR3 bases are TGTGCCAGCATGGGCCGAGAGGGCCAAGAGACCCAGTACTTC. Residues: CASMGREGQETQYF.

This clonotype was seen repeatedly, ten times or more. The chain uses TRBV4-3 and TRBJ2-7; TRBD1 matches at 8 bases. The trim removed 2 bases at V and 5 bases at J, leaving 2 bases unmatched. The CDR3 totals 13 residues. Germline V gene data show CDR1 as LGHNA and CDR2 as YSLEER. The CDR3 nucleotides read TGCGCCAGCAGCCAACGGACAGGGAACGAGCAGTACTTC. This sequence encodes CASSQRTGNEQYF.